Below are 11 T cell receptor beta chains sequenced from a single sample in a study of blood T cell repertoires in COVID-19. Produced via immunoSEQ multiplex PCR; TCRdb's table is partial and in-frame only. The sample shows approximately 50,000 clones, about four fifths of them seen only once. The source material was peripheral blood. These receptors originate from an elderly woman with COVID-19, enrolled during active disease.

For the CDR3, the DNA is TGTGCCAGCAGTGGCCTGGACAGGCCGAGCGGTGAGACCCAGTACTTC. Its protein is CASSGLDRPSGETQYF. This chain uses TRBV28 with TRBJ2-5, with TRBD1 matching over 7 bases. V was clipped by 5 bases and J by 5 bases; unmatched bases: 14. The CDR3 consists of 16 residues. The germline V gene encodes CDR1 MDHEN and CDR2 SYDVKM.

J is TRBJ2-3 and V is TRBV5-1; TRBD2 aligns across 9 bases. CDR3 size: 16 residues. Per germline, CDR1 SGHRS and CDR2 YFSETQ. With V trimmed by 0 bases and J by 7 bases, 9 bases remained unmatched. The CDR3 is CASSLAASGNKYTQYF. DNA for the CDR3: TGCGCCAGCAGCTTGGCGGCTAGCGGGAATAAGTATACGCAGTATTTT.

The rearrangement links TRBV18 to TRBJ2-7, with 8 bases that match TRBD1. Trimming at V came to 0 bases and at J to 6 bases, leaving 7 bases not matched to a gene. This CDR3 is 15 amino acids long. Germline CDR1 reads KGHSH; CDR2 reads LQKENI. The CDR3 here is CASSPPTGERLEQYF. DNA for the CDR3: TGTGCCAGCTCACCACCGACAGGGGAAAGACTCGAGCAGTACTTC. Together with reference TRBV18 and TRBJ2-7, the CDR3 gives the full variable domain: NAGVMQNPRHLVRRRGQEARLRCSPMKGHSHVYWYRQLPEEGLKFMVYLQKENIIDESGMPKERFSAEFPKEGPSILRIQQVVRGDSAAYFCASSPPTGERLEQYFGPGTRLTVT.

The chain employs TRBV6-1 and TRBJ2-5; 10 bases are a match to TRBD1. Germline CDR1 is MNHNS and CDR2 is SASEGT. Germline trimming cut 4 bases from V and 3 bases from J; bases unmatched to any gene: 8. The CDR3 spans 16 residues. The CDR3 DNA follows: TGTGCCAGCAGTGCCAGACAGGGGGCCGCGGAAGAGACCCAGTACTTC. The encoded protein is CASSARQGAAEETQYF.

The genes are TRBV19 and TRBJ2-1, with a weak D call TRBD2 (6 bases). Germline lookup yields CDR1 LNHDA and CDR2 SQIVND (reference sequence). Trimming took off 7 bases at V and 4 bases at J, with 17 bases between the two ends. This CDR3 has 15 residues. In DNA form, the CDR3 reads TGTGCCAGTAAATTTGACGGGAGCGGATACAATGAGCAGTTCTTC. Translating gives CASKFDGSGYNEQFF.

V and J are TRBV28 and TRBJ2-2, with a possible D match to TRBD1 (6 bases). This CDR3 has 16 residues. V was trimmed by 6 bases and J by 0 bases, leaving 14 bases between them. CDR1 and CDR2 from the germline V gene are MDHEN and SYDVKM. Here the CDR3 DNA reads TGTGCCAGCAGGACCCCTCGGACAGCGAACACCGGGGAGCTGTTTTTT. This translates into CASRTPRTANTGELFF.

This chain links TRBV2 with TRBJ2-7; 8 bases line up with TRBD2. The germline V gene encodes CDR1 SNHLY and CDR2 FYNNEI. The CDR3 spans 15 residues. V shed 5 bases, J shed 3 bases, and the junction held 9 bases outside the gene matches. Written as DNA, the CDR3 is TGTGCCAGCAGTCAAACCGGGACTAGTTTCTACGAGCAGTACTTC. Protein product: CASSQTGTSFYEQYF.

This sequence joins TRBV18 and TRBJ2-3; 12 nucleotides line up with TRBD1. Germline CDR1 KGHSH, CDR2 LQKENI. This CDR3 region has 16 residues. After removal of 3 bases from V and 6 bases from J, the junction contained 7 bases not matched to a gene. The chain's CDR3 is CASSPMGQGAGDTQYF. The CDR3 bases are TGTGCCAGCTCACCCATGGGACAGGGGGCAGGCGATACGCAGTATTTT.

V is TRBV5-1 and J is TRBJ2-1, with TRBD2 matching over 14 bases. This CDR3 has 17 amino acids. In germline, CDR1 is SGHRS, CDR2 YFSETQ. Trimming removed 0 bases from V and 8 bases from J; junction bases left unmatched: 7. CDR3 sequence (DNA): TGCGCCAGCAGCTTGGACCCGGGACTAGCGGGAGTCCATGAGCAGTTCTTC. Its translation is CASSLDPGLAGVHEQFF.

The chain is built from TRBV19 and TRBJ1-2; the match to TRBD1 covers 8 bases. V gave up 7 bases and J gave up 4 bases; unmatched junction bases: 20. Germline CDR1 is LNHDA and CDR2 is SQIVND (reference sequence). There are 18 residues in the CDR3. CDR3 sequence: CASTSHPVGAGGFYGYTF. For the CDR3, the DNA is TGTGCCAGTACCTCACACCCGGTTGGGGCAGGGGGCTTCTATGGCTACACCTTC.

The chain joins TRBV28 to TRBJ2-3, with 14 bases that match TRBD2. Germline lookup yields CDR1 MDHEN and CDR2 SYDVKM. J was trimmed by 3 bases and V by 6 bases; bases with no gene match: 8. The CDR3 runs to 17 residues. The CDR3 here is CASSLGLAGVRTDTQYF. The CDR3 coding sequence is TGTGCCAGCAGCCTGGGACTAGCGGGAGTAAGGACAGATACGCAGTATTTT.